This is a list of T cell receptor beta chains from one sample in a study of T-cell reconstitution after alpha-beta-depleted transplantation in children. One entry per CDR3 protein results from TCRdb running MiXCR on the PCR reads. The table records around 700,000 distinct CDR3 sequences, 13% of them present only once. The sample in question was PBMCs, obtained before TCRalphabeta/CD19-depleted stem cell transplant. The receptors here all came from a girl under 10 years old with congenital amegakaryocytic thrombocytopenia, due to receive a stem cell transplant. CDR3s include the opening cysteine and the closing phenylalanine or tryptophan. Each record gives: J gene, D gene, V gene, clone size, CDR3 protein, CDR3 DNA. A D gene is named only where the DNA matches it firmly. Rows give clone size only sometimes, using once, few, many, or a class for an expanded clone.

>TRBJ2-2|NA|TRBV12-3/TRBV12-4|many
CASSKDTGELFF
TGTGCCAGCAGTAAAGATACCGGGGAGCTGTTTTTT
>TRBJ2-3|TRBD2|TRBV2|NA
CASRRGLAGGPDTQYF
TGTGCCAGCCGCCGAGGACTAGCGGGAGGCCCAGATACGCAGTATTTT
>TRBJ1-2|NA|TRBV7-9|many
CASSLLDNGYTF
TGTGCCAGCAGCCTTTTGGACAACGGCTACACCTTC
>TRBJ2-7|NA|TRBV5-1|many
CASREAYEQYF
TGCGCCAGCAGGGAGGCCTACGAGCAGTACTTC
>TRBJ2-3|TRBD2|TRBV5-1|few
CASSPGTIYLSDTQYF
TGCGCCAGCAGCCCAGGGACTATTTATTTGTCAGATACGCAGTATTTT
>TRBJ2-6|NA|TRBV28|NA
CAGSSGANVLTF
TGTGCAGGGAGCTCTGGGGCCAACGTCCTGACTTTC
>TRBJ2-3|TRBD2|TRBV20-1|NA
CCARDRLAGGYTDTQYF
TGCTGTGCTAGAGATCGGCTAGCGGGAGGGTACACAGATACGCAGTATTTT
>TRBJ2-1|NA|TRBV6-5|NA
CASSYSTRYPNEQFF
TGTGCCAGCAGTTACTCGACTAGATACCCCAATGAGCAGTTCTTC
>TRBJ1-5|TRBD1|TRBV6-5|many
CASSYSTQTGGPNQPQHF
TGTGCCAGCAGTTACTCGACACAAACAGGGGGACCTAATCAGCCCCAGCATTTT
>TRBJ2-3|TRBD2|TRBV29-1|NA
CSGASGVRDTQYF
TGCAGCGGGGCTAGCGGGGTGAGAGATACGCAGTATTTT
>TRBJ2-1|TRBD2|TRBV7-2|many
CASSPRLLAPNEQFF
TGTGCCAGCAGCCCACGATTACTAGCGCCAAATGAGCAGTTCTTC
>TRBJ2-2|TRBD1|TRBV6-2/TRBV6-3|many
CASSYSGTGQGPRYTGELFF
TGTGCCAGCAGTTACTCCGGGACAGGGCAAGGGCCCCGATACACCGGGGAGCTGTTTTTT
>TRBJ2-7|TRBD1|TRBV5-1|NA
CASEGDRGISEQYF
TGCGCCAGCGAGGGGGACAGGGGAATCTCCGAGCAGTACTTC
>TRBJ2-5|TRBD2|TRBV7-8|NA
CASSFRGGVETQYF
TGTGCCAGCAGCTTCCGGGGGGGGGTTGAGACCCAGTACTTC
>TRBJ2-7|NA|TRBV5-1|NA
CASSLGAFGDEQYF
TGCGCCAGCAGCTTGGGAGCCTTCGGCGACGAGCAGTACTTC
>TRBJ2-7|TRBD1|TRBV20-1|many
CSASIPGQGYEQYF
TGCAGTGCCTCAATACCCGGACAGGGCTACGAGCAGTACTTC
>TRBJ2-3|TRBD1|TRBV29-1|many
CSVGGQGWASAPTDTQYF
TGCAGCGTTGGGGGACAGGGTTGGGCTTCGGCCCCCACAGATACGCAGTATTTT
>TRBJ2-2|TRBD1|TRBV5-1|few
CASSPTPGQGNGELFF
TGCGCCAGCAGCCCTACCCCGGGACAGGGGAACGGGGAGCTGTTTTTT
>TRBJ2-1|TRBD2|TRBV7-2|few
CASIASSGRYEQFF
TGTGCCAGCATAGCTTCAAGCGGGAGATATGAGCAGTTCTTC
>TRBJ2-7|NA|TRBV5-1|many
CASSFLEPYEQYF
TGCGCCAGCAGCTTTCTGGAGCCCTACGAGCAGTACTTC
>TRBJ2-3|TRBD2|TRBV5-1|many
CASSLGLAGVFADTQYF
TGCGCCAGCAGCTTGGGGTTAGCGGGAGTTTTCGCAGATACGCAGTATTTT
>TRBJ2-3|TRBD2|TRBV27|few
CASSPLGLGSFTDTQYF
TGTGCCAGCAGTCCCCTGGGACTAGGTTCTTTCACAGATACGCAGTATTTT
>TRBJ2-1|NA|TRBV20-1|few
CSANLAGPYNEQFF
TGCAGTGCTAACCTGGCGGGGCCCTACAATGAGCAGTTCTTC
>TRBJ2-5|NA|TRBV5-1|NA
CASSLAMFGETQYF
TGCGCCAGCAGCTTGGCGATGTTTGGGGAGACCCAGTACTTC
>TRBJ1-4|NA|TRBV6-5|many
CASSYRDGNEKLFF
TGTGCCAGCAGTTACCGGGACGGTAATGAAAAACTGTTTTTT
>TRBJ2-1|TRBD2|TRBV7-8|NA
CASSGRTSGRGDNEQFF
TGTGCCAGCAGCGGGCGGACTAGCGGGAGAGGGGACAATGAGCAGTTCTTC
>TRBJ2-4|NA|TRBV2|NA
CASRADTGPRQYF
TGTGCCAGCAGGGCCGACACGGGACCCCGGCAGTACTTC
>TRBJ2-7|TRBD1|TRBV12-3/TRBV12-4|many
CASSFQGASYEQYF
TGTGCCAGCAGTTTTCAGGGGGCTTCCTACGAGCAGTACTTC
>TRBJ2-4|NA|TRBV11-1|few
CASSLVAGERKAKNIQYF
TGTGCCAGCAGCTTAGTGGCGGGCGAGAGAAAAGCCAAAAACATTCAGTACTTC
>TRBJ2-1|NA|TRBV20-1|many
CSARYPGEVYEQFF
TGCAGTGCTAGGTATCCGGGGGAAGTATATGAGCAGTTCTTC
>TRBJ1-1|NA|TRBV20-1|many
CSARPRQVMNTEAFF
TGCAGTGCTAGACCCAGACAGGTTATGAACACTGAAGCTTTCTTT
>TRBJ2-2|TRBD1|TRBV15|NA
CATSSRDSTNTGELFF
TGTGCCACCAGCAGCAGGGACAGTACGAACACCGGGGAGCTGTTTTTT
>TRBJ2-7|NA|TRBV2|NA
CASSGSGGEQYF
TGTGCCAGCAGCGGATCTGGAGGCGAGCAGTACTTC
>TRBJ2-2|TRBD1|TRBV11-2|NA
CASSLVQGDNTGELFF
TGTGCCAGCAGCTTAGTGCAGGGGGATAACACCGGGGAGCTGTTTTTT
>TRBJ2-1|TRBD2|TRBV5-6|many
CASSLKASGNEQFF
TGTGCCAGCAGCTTAAAGGCTAGCGGGAATGAGCAGTTCTTC
>TRBJ2-7|NA|TRBV7-2|many
CASSFILSGEQYF
TGTGCCAGCAGCTTTATCCTAAGCGGAGAGCAGTACTTC
>TRBJ2-1|NA|TRBV5-1|few
CASSLALGSEGEQFF
TGCGCCAGCAGCTTGGCCCTTGGCTCCGAGGGCGAGCAGTTCTTC
>TRBJ2-7|TRBD1|TRBV6-5|many
CASHRGSYEQYF
TGTGCCAGTCACAGGGGATCCTACGAGCAGTACTTC
>TRBJ2-5|TRBD2|TRBV29-1|few
CSVAGGARETQYF
TGCAGCGTGGCCGGGGGGGCTAGAGAGACCCAGTACTTC
>TRBJ2-1|TRBD2|TRBV29-1|few
CSVAGLGGNEQFF
TGCAGCGTTGCGGGACTAGGAGGCAATGAGCAGTTCTTC
>TRBJ2-2|NA|TRBV7-9|many
CASSEQAPNTGELFF
TGTGCCAGCAGCGAGCAGGCGCCGAACACCGGGGAGCTGTTTTTT
>TRBJ2-4|NA|TRBV5-1|NA
CASSLAGFTAKNIQYF
TGCGCCAGCAGCTTGGCTGGCTTTACAGCCAAAAACATTCAGTACTTC
>TRBJ2-7|NA|TRBV6-5|NA
CASSYATLGSYEQYF
TGTGCCAGCAGTTACGCGACTTTAGGGTCCTACGAGCAGTACTTC
>TRBJ2-1|TRBD1|TRBV7-9|NA
CASSSPGTEGVEQFF
TGTGCCAGCAGCTCCCCCGGGACAGAGGGCGTTGAGCAGTTCTTC
>TRBJ2-2|NA|TRBV2|few
CASSARAKGTGELFF
TGTGCCAGCAGTGCAAGGGCCAAGGGCACCGGGGAGCTGTTTTTT